The 4 T cell receptor beta chains presented below share a single source sample, sequenced in a study of T cell responses to AZD1222 COVID-19 vaccine. This table comes from immunoSEQ multiplex PCR, and its TCRdb copy is limited to in-frame clones, with some not included. The sample contains 100,000 or so clones, approximately 86% of which appear only once. The source material was peripheral blood, sampled on day 0 of AZD1222 vaccination. These receptors originate from an adult in good health.

The gene calls are TRBV13 and TRBJ1-1; 10 nucleotides line up with TRBD1. The germline V gene encodes CDR1 PRHDT and CDR2 FYEKMQ (reference sequence). The CDR3 has 13 amino acids. The ends lost 5 bases at V and 5 bases at J; junction bases unmatched: 2. CDR3: CASSGQGGTEAFF. The CDR3 DNA follows: TGTGCCAGCAGCGGACAGGGGGGGACTGAAGCTTTCTTT. Complete variable domain (other parts from reference TRBV13 and TRBJ1-1): AAGVIQSPRHLIKEKRETATLKCYPIPRHDTVYWYQQGPGQDPQFLISFYEKMQSDKGSIPDRFSAQQFSDYHSELNMSSLELGDSALYFCASSGQGGTEAFFGQGTRLTVV.

The rearrangement joins TRBV7-2 to TRBJ1-2; no clear D. Germline CDR1 and CDR2: SGHTA and FQGNSA. The CDR3 spans 14 residues. V was pared by 5 bases and J by 0 bases, with 10 bases between. In DNA, the CDR3 is TGTGCCAGCAGCAACCTTATGGCTAACTATGGCTACACCTTC. This sequence encodes CASSNLMANYGYTF.

As concerns this clone: The junction and the germline gene differ at one end; a read error may be behind it. The chain joins TRBV6-5 to TRBJ1-2, with D maybe TRBD1 (5 bases). Looked up from germline, CDR1 is MNHEY and CDR2 is SVGAGI. This CDR3 has 12 residues. The CDR3 DNA reads as TGTGCCAGCAGTTACCCAGGGTTGGGGTTCGCGTTC. Encoded protein: CASSYPGLGFAF.

The V call is TRBV24-1, the J call TRBJ1-2; D is undetermined. Trimming removed 3 bases at V and 4 bases at J, with 8 bases between. Germline assignment: CDR1 KGHDR and CDR2 SFDVKD. CDR3 length: 13 amino acids. The CDR3 region is CATSDGSAYGYTF. CDR3 in DNA: TGTGCCACCAGTGATGGCTCGGCCTATGGCTACACCTTC.